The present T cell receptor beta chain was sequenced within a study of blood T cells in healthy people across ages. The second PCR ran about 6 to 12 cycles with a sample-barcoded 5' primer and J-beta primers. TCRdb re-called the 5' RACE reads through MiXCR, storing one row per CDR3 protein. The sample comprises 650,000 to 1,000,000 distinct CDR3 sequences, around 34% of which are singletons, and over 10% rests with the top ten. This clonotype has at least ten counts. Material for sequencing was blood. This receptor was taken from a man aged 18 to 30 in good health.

CDR3 in DNA: TGTGCCAGCAGCCAGGGGCTAGCGACCACAGATACGCAGTATTTT. Residues: CASSQGLATTDTQYF. The chain has TRBV7-3 and TRBJ2-3, with D perhaps given as TRBD1 or TRBD2 (6 bases each). The germline V gene encodes CDR1 SGHTA and CDR2 FQGTGA. This CDR3 has 15 amino acids. Trimming left V 5 bases short and J 2 bases short, with 14 bases between.